This T cell receptor beta chain was captured by sequencing in a study of T cell repertoires in cytomegalovirus infection. Study in general: It can be stated that public TCR beta signatures indicated CMV infection as well as a matching HLA type.

This clonotype appeared many times. As yet, its antigen is unknown. Study-wide findings and caveats: People with CMV and the relevant HLA were identified by cumulative public TCR beta family frequency.

TCRdb itself ran the reads through MiXCR, one entry per CDR3 protein. The sample contains approximately 190,000 distinct CDR3 sequences, roughly 9% of which appear only once. With 6 bases removed from V and 3 bases from J, the gap between germline ends came to 24 bases. Germline V gene data show CDR1 as MDHEN and CDR2 as SYDVKM. The CDR3 length is 17 residues. The V and J genes are TRBV28 and TRBJ2-7; the D gene is possibly TRBD1 (5 bases). The sequenced material came from PBMCs. The sequence derives from a human donor in good health (CMV status not recorded). Some clones in this sample may be carry-over from other donors' samples. CDR3 DNA: TGTGCCAGCAGAAAGACAGAGACCGCGAATTCACGCTACGAGCAGTACTTC. Residues: CASRKTETANSRYEQYF.